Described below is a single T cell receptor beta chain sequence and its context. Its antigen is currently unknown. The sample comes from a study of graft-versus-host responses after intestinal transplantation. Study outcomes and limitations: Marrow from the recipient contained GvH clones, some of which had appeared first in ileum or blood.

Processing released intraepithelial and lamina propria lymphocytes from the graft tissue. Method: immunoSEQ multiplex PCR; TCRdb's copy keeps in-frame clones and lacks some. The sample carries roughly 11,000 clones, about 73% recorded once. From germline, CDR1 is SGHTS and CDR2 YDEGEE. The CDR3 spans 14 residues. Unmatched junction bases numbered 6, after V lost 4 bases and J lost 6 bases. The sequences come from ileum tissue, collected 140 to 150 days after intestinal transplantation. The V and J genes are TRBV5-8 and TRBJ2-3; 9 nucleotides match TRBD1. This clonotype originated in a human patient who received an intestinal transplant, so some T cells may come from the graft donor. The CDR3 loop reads CASSPDRGSDTQYF. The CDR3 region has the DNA TGTGCCAGCAGCCCGGACAGGGGATCGGATACGCAGTATTTT. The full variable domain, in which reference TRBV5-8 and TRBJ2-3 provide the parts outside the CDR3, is EAGVTQSPTHLIKTRGQQATLRCSPISGHTSVYWYQQALGLGLQFLLWYDEGEERNRGNFPPRFSGRQFPNYSSELNVNALELEDSALYLCASSPDRGSDTQYFGPGTRLTVL.